The rows below give T cell receptor beta chains drawn from one sample of a study of early T cells in non-severe SARS-CoV-2 infection. TCRdb independently ran MiXCR on the 5' RACE reads; one entry per CDR3 protein. The table has some 100,000 distinct CDR3 sequences, roughly 15% seen once. Material: whole blood. These receptors originate from an adult who was a healthcare worker with PCR-confirmed SARS-CoV-2 infection or an uninfected control (not recorded which). CDR3s include the opening cysteine and the closing phenylalanine or tryptophan. Fields, in order: V gene, J gene, D gene, clone size, CDR3 protein, CDR3 DNA. D genes are given only for firm matches. Not all rows give a size; the values are once, few, many and, for expanded clones, a class.

TRBV3-1	TRBJ2-1	TRBD2	-	CASSSPGTRYNEQFF	TGTGCCAGCAGCTCTCCTGGGACTAGATACAATGAGCAGTTCTTC
TRBV6-1	TRBJ1-1	-	-	CASSEVGGIHTEAFF	TGTGCCAGCAGTGAAGTCGGGGGGATTCACACTGAAGCTTTCTTT
TRBV20-1	TRBJ2-5	TRBD2	few	CSASTSGGGGETQYF	TGCAGTGCATCAACTAGCGGGGGGGGCGGAGAGACCCAGTACTTC
TRBV2	TRBJ2-3	TRBD1	few	CASSGWTGDSTDTQYF	TGTGCCAGCAGTGGATGGACAGGCGATAGCACAGATACGCAGTATTTT
TRBV28	TRBJ2-5	-	few	CASSLLQMAQYF	TGTGCCAGCAGTTTACTCCAGATGGCCCAGTACTTC
TRBV20-1	TRBJ1-6	-	many	CSARGGGGANSPLHF	TGCAGTGCTAGAGGTGGTGGTGGGGCAAATTCACCCCTCCACTTT
TRBV29-1	TRBJ2-2	TRBD1	-	CSVRTGGFAGELFF	TGCAGCGTAAGGACAGGGGGTTTCGCCGGGGAGCTGTTTTTT
TRBV6-6	TRBJ2-3	-	few	CASSYSPFTDTQYF	TGTGCCAGCAGTTACTCCCCTTTCACAGATACGCAGTATTTT
TRBV23-1	TRBJ2-3	-	-	CASSHFHPGPRKLF	TGCGCCAGCAGTCATTTCCATCCGGGACCCCGGAAACTTTTT
TRBV14	TRBJ1-6	-	medium-sized	CASSQYTNGSPLHF	TGTGCCAGCAGCCAATACACGAACGGCTCACCCCTCCACTTT
TRBV14	TRBJ2-2	-	few	CASSHNFLSTGELFF	TGTGCCAGCAGCCATAACTTCCTATCCACCGGGGAGCTGTTTTTT
TRBV6-5	TRBJ1-1	TRBD1	-	CASSQDRGSEAFF	TGTGCCAGCAGTCAAGACAGGGGTTCTGAAGCTTTCTTT
TRBV29-1	TRBJ1-1	-	-	CSVKDRNTEAFF	TGCAGCGTCAAGGACCGGAACACTGAAGCTTTCTTT
TRBV28	TRBJ1-2	TRBD1	-	CASRVRDRDGYTF	TGTGCCAGCAGGGTCCGGGACAGGGATGGCTACACCTTC
TRBV3-1	TRBJ1-6	-	-	CASSQDTTMNSLLHF	TGTGCCAGCAGCCAAGATACGACGATGAATTCACTCCTCCACTTT
TRBV7-9	TRBJ1-1	TRBD1	many	CASSLLSGGLGEAFF	TGTGCCAGCAGCTTACTGTCAGGGGGCTTGGGTGAAGCTTTCTTT
TRBV7-9	TRBJ2-5	-	few	CASSLKGGGVETQYF	TGTGCCAGCAGCTTAAAGGGGGGCGGCGTAGAGACCCAGTACTTC
TRBV25-1	TRBJ2-5	TRBD2	many	CASNRLAEETQYF	TGTGCCAGCAACCGACTAGCAGAAGAGACCCAGTACTTC
TRBV3-1	TRBJ1-1	-	many	CASSQTGRVTEAFF	TGTGCCAGCAGCCAAACGGGGCGGGTGACTGAAGCTTTCTTT
TRBV24-1	TRBJ2-6	-	-	CATSDADSGANVLTF	TGTGCCACCAGTGACGCAGACTCTGGGGCCAACGTCCTGACTTTC
TRBV12-3/TRBV12-4	TRBJ1-6	-	few	CASSVSRDSPLHF	TGTGCCAGCAGTGTCTCAAGGGATTCACCCCTCCACTTT
TRBV9	TRBJ1-1	TRBD1	many	CASSVEWDRDSEAFF	TGTGCCAGCAGCGTAGAGTGGGACAGGGATTCGGAAGCTTTCTTT
TRBV29-1	TRBJ2-3	TRBD1	many	CSGGTGTSTDTQYF	TGCAGCGGGGGGACAGGTACCAGCACAGATACGCAGTATTTT
TRBV7-8	TRBJ1-4	-	-	CASSPPGALREKLFF	TGTGCCAGCAGCCCCCCTGGAGCCTTACGGGAAAAACTGTTTTTT
TRBV12-3/TRBV12-4	TRBJ2-1	-	few	CASSFNIAYGEQFF	TGTGCCAGCAGTTTTAATATAGCGTATGGTGAGCAGTTCTTC
TRBV11-2	TRBJ2-2	-	-	CASSLAGWELFF	TGTGCCAGCAGCTTAGCAGGTTGGGAGCTGTTTTTT
TRBV19	TRBJ2-5	TRBD2	many	CASSTTSGGGETQYF	TGTGCCAGTAGTACGACTAGCGGGGGAGGAGAGACCCAGTACTTC
TRBV2	TRBJ2-4	-	few	CASRDESLGAKNIQYF	TGTGCCAGCAGAGACGAGAGCCTAGGAGCCAAAAACATTCAGTACTTC
TRBV3-1	TRBJ1-1	TRBD1	few	CASSQAGTGLNTEAFF	TGTGCCAGCAGCCAAGCCGGGACAGGATTGAACACTGAAGCTTTCTTT
TRBV20-1	TRBJ1-6	-	-	CSADGGLRFYNSPLHF	TGCAGTGCTGACGGAGGGTTACGGTTCTATAATTCACCCCTCCACTTT
TRBV7-2	TRBJ1-6	-	-	CASSLEGPRNSPLHF	TGTGCCAGCAGCTTAGAGGGGCCTCGGAATTCACCCCTCCACTTT
TRBV29-1	TRBJ1-5	TRBD1	-	CSGKTGEQPQHF	TGCAGCGGGAAGACAGGGGAACAGCCCCAGCATTTT
TRBV3-1	TRBJ2-4	TRBD1	once	CASSLGQTIQYF	TGTGCCAGCAGCCTGGGACAGACGATTCAGTACTTC
TRBV28	TRBJ2-5	TRBD1	many	CASSLDRGRETQYF	TGTGCCAGCAGTCTGGACAGGGGCAGGGAGACCCAGTACTTC
TRBV5-1	TRBJ2-4	-	-	CASSLVDGGNIQYF	TGCGCCAGCAGCTTGGTTGACGGTGGTAACATTCAGTACTTC
TRBV5-1	TRBJ2-5	-	many	CASSFMTGVQETQYF	TGCGCCAGCAGCTTCATGACAGGAGTCCAAGAGACCCAGTACTTC
TRBV11-2	TRBJ1-4	-	-	CASRSQATNEKLFF	TGTGCCAGCAGGAGTCAGGCAACTAATGAAAAACTGTTTTTT
TRBV15	TRBJ1-2	-	few	CATSRDEYGYTF	TGTGCCACCAGCAGAGACGAATATGGCTACACCTTC
TRBV18	TRBJ1-4	-	few	CASSPGYTTNEKLFF	TGTGCCAGCTCACCCGGTTATACAACTAATGAAAAACTGTTTTTT
TRBV2	TRBJ2-2	-	-	CASSASDGILNTGELFF	TGTGCCAGCAGTGCTAGTGACGGAATACTTAACACCGGGGAGCTGTTTTTT
TRBV20-1	TRBJ2-2	TRBD1	-	CSASRQGNTGELFF	TGCAGTGCCAGCAGACAGGGGAACACCGGGGAGCTGTTTTTT
TRBV29-1	TRBJ2-1	TRBD1	-	CSARQGANEQFF	TGCAGCGCAAGACAGGGGGCGAATGAGCAGTTCTTC
TRBV6-6	TRBJ1-5	-	-	CASKPGHSKDQPQHF	TGTGCCAGCAAACCCGGACATTCTAAGGATCAGCCCCAGCATTTT
TRBV11-2	TRBJ1-5	-	-	CASSPTVGSNQPQHF	TGTGCCAGCAGCCCGACCGTCGGGAGCAATCAGCCCCAGCATTTT
TRBV11-3	TRBJ2-5	-	-	CASSRDRLETQYF	TGTGCCAGCAGCCGAGACAGGTTGGAGACCCAGTACTTC
TRBV5-6	TRBJ1-5	TRBD1	-	CASSVDRGEVNQPQHF	TGTGCCAGCAGCGTCGACAGGGGTGAGGTCAATCAGCCCCAGCATTTT
TRBV12-3/TRBV12-4	TRBJ2-1	TRBD1	few	CASSPTGWDNEQFF	TGTGCCAGCAGTCCGACAGGGTGGGACAATGAGCAGTTCTTC
TRBV7-2	TRBJ1-5	-	-	CASSLRGAYNQPQHF	TGTGCCAGCAGCTTACGGGGGGCTTACAATCAGCCCCAGCATTTT
TRBV10-3	TRBJ1-5	-	few	CAISAVGSPLESNQPQHF	TGTGCCATCAGTGCAGTAGGCTCACCATTGGAGAGCAATCAGCCCCAGCATTTT
TRBV7-3	TRBJ2-3	-	-	CASSRYGGPGTDTQYF	TGTGCCAGCAGCCGTTACGGGGGACCAGGCACAGATACGCAGTATTTT
TRBV20-1	TRBJ1-1	TRBD1	many	CSADHGTAQNTEAFF	TGCAGTGCGGATCACGGGACAGCCCAAAACACTGAAGCTTTCTTT
TRBV11-2	TRBJ2-2	-	-	CASSLVWAGELFF	TGTGCCAGCAGCTTAGTTTGGGCCGGGGAGCTGTTTTTT
TRBV24-1	TRBJ2-5	-	few	CATSDLWGSGTQYF	TGTGCCACCAGTGATTTGTGGGGTTCGGGGACCCAGTACTTC